Described below is a single T cell receptor (beta chain) sequence and its context. The data originate from a study of blood T cell repertoires in COVID-19. Looking at the study overall: Both acute and convalescent COVID-19 samples were obtained from the United States, Italy and Spain. T cells, B-cell-depleted T cells, or PBMCs provided the cDNA or gDNA that served as material.

The germline gives CDR1 SQVTM, CDR2 ANQGSEA. The V gene lost 6 bases and the J gene lost 1 base, with 12 bases spanning the gap. This CDR3 contains 13 residues. Methods used by the authors: Estimates of nucleated cell counts were drawn from the amplification of reference gene primers. The data were produced by immunoSEQ multiplex PCR, yet TCRdb's version contains in-frame clones alone and is incomplete. The V and J calls and clone size are taken from that table; D and trimming were inferred from the DNA. The sample lists some 180,000 clones, 88% occurring once. The sequence derives from a middle-aged man with active or convalescent COVID-19. Specimen: peripheral blood. The J gene is TRBJ1-1, the V gene TRBV29-1; maybe TRBD1 (6 bases). In DNA, the CDR3 is TGCAGCGTGGGGGACATTTCGAACACTGAAGCTTTCTTT. Protein sequence: CSVGDISNTEAFF.